Listed below are T cell receptor beta chains from one sample, sequenced in a study of human thymus T cells. The method was immunoSEQ multiplex PCR; TCRdb's version includes in-frame clones alone and lacks a portion of them. The sample records 57,000 or so clones, nearly 95% being singletons. Material for sequencing was blood. The receptors stem from a boy in the first two years of life with a congenital heart defect but otherwise immunologically healthy. Each CDR3 is given with its conserved first and last residue. A D gene is named only where the DNA matches it firmly. A row's size may be missing; if present it is once, few, many or a size class.

V	length	size	J	D	CDR3	DNA
TRBV10-2	13	.	TRBJ2-7	TRBD2	CASKLAGSYEQYF	TGCGCCAGCAAGCTAGCGGGCTCCTACGAGCAGTACTTC
TRBV7-3	15	.	TRBJ2-7	.	CASSLRRTNSYEQYF	TGTGCCAGCAGCTTAAGACGGACAAACTCCTACGAGCAGTACTTC
TRBV5-1	13	.	TRBJ1-2	.	CASSLGQNYGYTF	TGCGCCAGCAGCTTAGGACAGAACTATGGCTACACCTTC
TRBV28	13	.	TRBJ2-5	.	CASKGGGEETQYF	TGTGCCAGCAAGGGAGGCGGGGAAGAGACCCAGTACTTC
TRBV7-2	15	.	TRBJ1-5	TRBD1	CASSYSGTGGQPQHF	TGTGCCAGCAGCTATAGCGGGACAGGGGGACAGCCCCAGCATTTT
TRBV4-2	18	.	TRBJ2-3	TRBD2	CASSQAKSGTSVSDTQYF	TGTGCCAGCAGCCAAGCAAAGTCAGGAACTAGCGTGTCGGATACGCAGTATTTT
TRBV18	14	.	TRBJ1-2	.	CASSPQDTNYGYTF	TGTGCCAGCTCACCACAGGATACTAACTATGGCTACACCTTC
TRBV28	16	.	TRBJ2-1	.	CASRTEGVSSYNEQFF	TGTGCCAGCCGCACGGAAGGGGTCAGCTCCTACAATGAGCAGTTCTTC
TRBV7-6	14	.	TRBJ2-5	.	CASSSYRVGETQYF	TGTGCCAGCAGCTCGTACAGGGTTGGTGAGACCCAGTACTTC
TRBV29-1	13	.	TRBJ2-3	.	CSVETGRLDTQYF	TGCAGCGTTGAGACGGGACGTCTGGATACGCAGTATTTT
TRBV28	13	.	TRBJ1-5	.	CASSLWRNQPQHF	TGTGCCAGCAGTTTATGGCGCAATCAGCCCCAGCATTTT
TRBV2	14	.	TRBJ2-3	TRBD1	CASKPQGALDTQYF	TGTGCCAGCAAGCCACAGGGGGCGTTGGATACGCAGTATTTT
TRBV6-5	15	.	TRBJ2-7	TRBD2	CASSYLAGGSYEQYF	TGTGCCAGCAGTTATTTAGCGGGAGGATCCTACGAGCAGTACTTC
TRBV7-9	14	.	TRBJ1-1	.	CASSLQGMNTEAFF	TGTGCCAGCAGCTTACAGGGGATGAACACTGAAGCTTTCTTT
TRBV5-1	15	.	TRBJ2-3	TRBD1	CASSLLGQGTDTQYF	TGCGCCAGCAGCTTGCTCGGACAGGGAACAGATACGCAGTATTTT
TRBV11-2	13	.	TRBJ1-2	.	CASSLEDFYGYTF	TGTGCCAGCAGCTTAGAGGATTTCTATGGCTACACCTTC
TRBV7-9	14	.	TRBJ1-2	.	CASSLTTIHYGYTF	TGTGCCAGCAGCCTAACGACAATTCACTATGGCTACACCTTC
TRBV7-2	15	once	TRBJ1-1	.	CASSLGGTMNTEAFF	TGTGCCAGCAGCTTAGGCGGGACTATGAACACTGAAGCTTTCTTT
TRBV2	12	.	TRBJ1-5	.	CASSEGKQPQHF	TGTGCCAGCAGTGAAGGGAAGCAGCCCCAGCATTTT
TRBV2	17	.	TRBJ2-3	TRBD2	CASVWTSGSSSTDTQYF	TGTGCCAGCGTCTGGACTAGCGGGAGTTCTAGCACAGATACGCAGTATTTT
TRBV19	12	.	TRBJ1-2	.	CASSRTNYGYTF	TGTGCCAGTAGTAGGACAAACTATGGCTACACCTTC
TRBV7-2	12	.	TRBJ2-3	.	CASKTTPGLQYF	TGTGCCAGCAAAACAACCCCGGGCCTGCAGTATTTT
TRBV6-6	14	.	TRBJ2-1	.	CASSPGLTYNEQFF	TGTGCCAGCAGCCCGGGACTCACCTACAATGAGCAGTTCTTC
TRBV2	14	medium-sized	TRBJ2-5	.	CASIYEGGGETQYF	TGTGCCAGCATCTACGAGGGGGGCGGGGAGACCCAGTACTTC
TRBV6-5	13	.	TRBJ1-1	.	CASSYGRGREAFF	TGTGCCAGCAGTTATGGTAGGGGACGTGAAGCTTTCTTT
TRBV7-9	15	.	TRBJ2-1	.	CASRLTSWAENEQFF	TGTGCCAGCAGGCTGACTAGTTGGGCGGAGAATGAGCAGTTCTTC
TRBV30	13	.	TRBJ2-1	.	CAWSAGIYNEQFF	TGTGCCTGGAGTGCTGGGATATACAATGAGCAGTTCTTC
TRBV7-8	14	.	TRBJ1-2	.	CASSFQEIGYGYTF	TGTGCCAGCAGCTTCCAGGAGATAGGCTATGGCTACACCTTC
TRBV7-2	15	.	TRBJ2-5	.	CASSLAMTRRGTQYF	TGTGCCAGCAGCTTAGCGATGACGAGGAGGGGGACCCAGTACTTC
TRBV19	15	.	TRBJ2-6	.	CASSIAGSGANVLTF	TGTGCCAGTAGTATAGCCGGATCTGGGGCCAACGTCCTGACTTTC
TRBV4-1	16	.	TRBJ2-4	TRBD2	CASSQGGGLAKNIQYF	TGCGCCAGCAGCCAAGGCGGGGGGCTAGCCAAAAACATTCAGTACTTC
TRBV5-1	16	.	TRBJ2-1	TRBD2	CASSGPSGRSYNEQFF	TGCGCCAGCAGCGGGCCGAGCGGGAGGTCCTACAATGAGCAGTTCTTC
TRBV7-7	15	.	TRBJ2-3	.	CASSASPEGPDTQYF	TGTGCCAGCAGCGCATCTCCAGAAGGCCCAGATACGCAGTATTTT
TRBV4-1	15	.	TRBJ1-1	TRBD1	CASSPLGQGRTEAFF	TGCGCCAGCAGCCCCCTCGGACAGGGAAGGACTGAAGCTTTCTTT
TRBV2	15	.	TRBJ2-5	TRBD2	CASRGGGPSQETQYF	TGTGCCAGCAGAGGCGGGGGGCCCAGCCAAGAGACCCAGTACTTC
TRBV9	13	few	TRBJ1-1	.	CASSSHLKPEAFF	TGTGCCAGCAGCTCCCACCTTAAGCCTGAAGCTTTCTTT
TRBV5-8	15	.	TRBJ1-5	.	CASSLDDYSNQPQHF	TGTGCCAGCAGCTTGGACGATTATAGCAATCAGCCCCAGCATTTT
TRBV5-3	15	.	TRBJ1-1	.	CARSARGHGNTEAFF	TGTGCCAGAAGCGCGCGGGGACACGGGAACACTGAAGCTTTCTTT
TRBV28	14	.	TRBJ2-7	.	CASSPPYSSYEQYF	TGTGCCAGCAGTCCTCCGTACAGCTCCTACGAGCAGTACTTC
TRBV7-2	15	.	TRBJ1-1	TRBD1	CASSLAGTANTEAFF	TGTGCCAGCAGCTTAGCGGGGACAGCGAACACTGAAGCTTTCTTT